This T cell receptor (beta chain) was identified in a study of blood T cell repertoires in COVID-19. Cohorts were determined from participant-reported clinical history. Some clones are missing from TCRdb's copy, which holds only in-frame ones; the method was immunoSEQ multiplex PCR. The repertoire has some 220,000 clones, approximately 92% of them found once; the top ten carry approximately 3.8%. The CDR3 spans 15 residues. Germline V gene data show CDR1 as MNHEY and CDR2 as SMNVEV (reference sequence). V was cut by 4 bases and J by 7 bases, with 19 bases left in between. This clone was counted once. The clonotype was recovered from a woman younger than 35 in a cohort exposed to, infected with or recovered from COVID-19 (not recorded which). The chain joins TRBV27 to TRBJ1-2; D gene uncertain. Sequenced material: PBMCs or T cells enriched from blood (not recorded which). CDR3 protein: CASSSTAEVVSGYTF. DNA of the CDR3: TGTGCCAGCAGTTCCACAGCGGAGGTGGTGTCTGGCTACACCTTC.